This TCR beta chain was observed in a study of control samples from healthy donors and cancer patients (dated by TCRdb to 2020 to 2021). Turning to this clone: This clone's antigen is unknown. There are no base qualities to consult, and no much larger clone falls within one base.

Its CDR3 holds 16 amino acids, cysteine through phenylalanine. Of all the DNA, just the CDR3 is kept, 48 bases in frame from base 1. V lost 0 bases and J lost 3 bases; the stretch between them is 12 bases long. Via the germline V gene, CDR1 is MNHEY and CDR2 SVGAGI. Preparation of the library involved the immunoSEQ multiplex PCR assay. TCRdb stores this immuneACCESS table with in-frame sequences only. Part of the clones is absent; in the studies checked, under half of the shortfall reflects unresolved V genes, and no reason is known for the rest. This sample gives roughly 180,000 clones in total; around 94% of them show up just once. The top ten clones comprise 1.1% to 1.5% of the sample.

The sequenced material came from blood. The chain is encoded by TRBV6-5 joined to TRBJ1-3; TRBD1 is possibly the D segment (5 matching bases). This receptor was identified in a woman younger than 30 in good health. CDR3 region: CASSYSRQGDGNTIYF. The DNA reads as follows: TGTGCCAGCAGTTACTCCCGGCAGGGAGATGGAAACACCATATATTTT.